This TCR beta chain was retrieved from a study of response to subunit inactivated influenza vaccine. This clonotype came up many times. TCRdb recomputed calls from the RT-PCR reads with MiXCR, one row per CDR3 protein. The table has a few hundred thousand distinct CDR3 sequences, around 7.7% seen once. The starting material was PBMCs from blood, obtained less than 30 months after vaccination. The receptor comes from a man between 45 and 75 years old who received an inactivated influenza vaccine.

In nucleotides, the CDR3 is TGCAGTGCCCAGGGGAACTATGGCTACACCTTC. Protein sequence: CSAQGNYGYTF. This rearrangement joins TRBV20-1 to TRBJ1-2; D possibly corresponds to TRBD1 (6 bases). The germline V and J ends were trimmed by 6 bases and 2 bases, with 7 bases remaining between them. Per germline, CDR1 DFQATT and CDR2 SNEGSKA (reference sequence). CDR3 length: 11 residues.